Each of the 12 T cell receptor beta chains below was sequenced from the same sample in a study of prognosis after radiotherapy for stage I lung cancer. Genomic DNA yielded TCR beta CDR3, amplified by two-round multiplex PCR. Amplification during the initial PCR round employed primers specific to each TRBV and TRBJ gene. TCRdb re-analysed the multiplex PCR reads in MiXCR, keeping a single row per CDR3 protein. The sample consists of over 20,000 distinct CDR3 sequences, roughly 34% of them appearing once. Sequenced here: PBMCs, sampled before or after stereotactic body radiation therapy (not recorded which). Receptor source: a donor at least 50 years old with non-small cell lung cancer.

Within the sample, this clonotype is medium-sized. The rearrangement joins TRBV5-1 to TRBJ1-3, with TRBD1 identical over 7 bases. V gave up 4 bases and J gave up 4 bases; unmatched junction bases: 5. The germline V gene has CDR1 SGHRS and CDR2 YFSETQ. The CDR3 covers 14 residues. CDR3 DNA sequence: TGCGCCAGCAGCGATGACAGGGCAGGAAACACCATATATTTT. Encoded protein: CASSDDRAGNTIYF.

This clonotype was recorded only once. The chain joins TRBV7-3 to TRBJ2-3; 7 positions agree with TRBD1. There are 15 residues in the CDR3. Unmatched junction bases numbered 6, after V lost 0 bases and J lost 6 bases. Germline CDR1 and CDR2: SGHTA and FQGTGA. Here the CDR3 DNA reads TGTGCCAGCAGCTTAACGGGACAGCTCACGGATACGCAGTATTTT. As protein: CASSLTGQLTDTQYF.

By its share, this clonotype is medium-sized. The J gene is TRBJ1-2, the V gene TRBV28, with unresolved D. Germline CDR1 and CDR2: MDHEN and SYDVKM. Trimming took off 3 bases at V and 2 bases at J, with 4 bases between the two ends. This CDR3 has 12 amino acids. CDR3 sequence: CASSLYNYGYTF. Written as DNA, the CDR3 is TGTGCCAGCAGTTTGTACAACTATGGCTACACCTTC.

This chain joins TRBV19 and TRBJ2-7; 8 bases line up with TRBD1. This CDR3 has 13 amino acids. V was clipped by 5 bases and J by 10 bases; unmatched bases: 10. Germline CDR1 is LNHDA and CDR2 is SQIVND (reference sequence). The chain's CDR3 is CASSPSRDRPQYF. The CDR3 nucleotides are TGTGCCAGTAGTCCATCCCGGGACAGGCCTCAGTACTTC.

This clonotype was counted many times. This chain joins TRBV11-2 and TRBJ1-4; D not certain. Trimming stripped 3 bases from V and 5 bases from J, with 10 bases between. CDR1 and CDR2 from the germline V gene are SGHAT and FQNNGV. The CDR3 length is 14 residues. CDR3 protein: CASSLSRSNEKLFF. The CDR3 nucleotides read TGTGCCAGCAGCTTGAGTCGGAGCAATGAAAAACTGTTTTTT.

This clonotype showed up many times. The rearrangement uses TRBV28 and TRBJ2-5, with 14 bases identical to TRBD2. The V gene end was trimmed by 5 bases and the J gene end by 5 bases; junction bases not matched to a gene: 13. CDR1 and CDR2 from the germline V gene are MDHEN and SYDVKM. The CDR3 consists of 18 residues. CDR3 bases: TGTGCCAGCAGTATAACAGGGACTAGCGGGAGTCGTAAGGAGACCCAGTACTTC. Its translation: CASSITGTSGSRKETQYF.

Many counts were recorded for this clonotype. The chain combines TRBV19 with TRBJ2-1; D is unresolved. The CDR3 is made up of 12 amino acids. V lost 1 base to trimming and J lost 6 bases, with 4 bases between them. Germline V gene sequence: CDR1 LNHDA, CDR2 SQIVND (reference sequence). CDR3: CASSIGINEQFF. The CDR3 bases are TGTGCCAGTAGTATAGGGATCAATGAGCAGTTCTTC.

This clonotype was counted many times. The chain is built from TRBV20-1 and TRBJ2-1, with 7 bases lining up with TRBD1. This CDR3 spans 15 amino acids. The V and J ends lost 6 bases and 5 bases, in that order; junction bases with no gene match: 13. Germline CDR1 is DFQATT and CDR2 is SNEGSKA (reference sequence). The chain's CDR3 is CSAPGTVTLHNEQFF. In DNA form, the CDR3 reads TGCAGTGCACCTGGGACAGTTACATTACACAATGAGCAGTTCTTC.

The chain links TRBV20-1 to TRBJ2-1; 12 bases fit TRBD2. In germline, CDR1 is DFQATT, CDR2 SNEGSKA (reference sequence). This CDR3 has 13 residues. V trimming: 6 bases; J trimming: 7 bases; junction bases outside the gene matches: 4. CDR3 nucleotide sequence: TGCAGTGCATTTCTAGCGGGGGGGAATGAGCAGTTCTTC. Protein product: CSAFLAGGNEQFF.

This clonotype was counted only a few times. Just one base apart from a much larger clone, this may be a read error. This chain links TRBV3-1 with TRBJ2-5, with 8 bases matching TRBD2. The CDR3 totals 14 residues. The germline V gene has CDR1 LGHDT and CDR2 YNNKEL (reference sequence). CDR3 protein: CAISHSGRRKTQYF. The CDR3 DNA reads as TGTGCCATCAGCCACAGCGGGAGAAGGAAGACCCAGTACTTC.

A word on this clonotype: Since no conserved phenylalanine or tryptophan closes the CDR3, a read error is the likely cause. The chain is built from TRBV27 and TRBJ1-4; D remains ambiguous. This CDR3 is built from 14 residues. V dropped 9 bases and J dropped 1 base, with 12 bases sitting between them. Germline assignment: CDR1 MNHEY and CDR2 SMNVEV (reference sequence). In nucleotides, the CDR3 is TGTGCCAGAAGGCCGCGTCGAACTAATGAAAAACTGTTTTAT. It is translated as CARRPRRTNEKLFY.

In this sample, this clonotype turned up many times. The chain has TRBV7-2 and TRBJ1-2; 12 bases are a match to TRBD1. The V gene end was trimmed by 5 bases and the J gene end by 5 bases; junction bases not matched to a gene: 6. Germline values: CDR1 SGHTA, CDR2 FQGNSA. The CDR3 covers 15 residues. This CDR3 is CASSTGTGGRYGYTF. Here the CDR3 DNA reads TGTGCCAGCAGCACCGGGACAGGGGGCCGGTATGGCTACACCTTC. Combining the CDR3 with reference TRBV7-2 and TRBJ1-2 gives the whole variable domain GAGVSQSPSNKVTEKGKDVELRCDPISGHTALYWYRQSLGQGLEFLIYFQGNSAPDKSGLPSDRFSAERTGGSVSTLTIQRTQQEDSAVYLCASSTGTGGRYGYTFGSGTRLTVV.